The rows below give T cell receptor beta chains drawn from one sample of a study of blood T cell repertoires in COVID-19. The table came from immunoSEQ multiplex PCR; TCRdb's copy has only in-frame clones and leaves some out. The data show tens of thousands of clones, approximately 80% seen once. The sequencing input was peripheral blood. The source of these receptors is a human donor in a cohort sampled during active COVID-19. Each CDR3 is given with its conserved first and last residue. The order of the fields is D gene, V gene, J gene, clone size, CDR3 DNA, CDR3 protein. D genes are given only for firm matches. Some rows have no size entry. The others give once, few or many, or a class for an expanded clone.

D: .; V: TRBV12-3/TRBV12-4; J: TRBJ2-7; size: .; DNA: TGTGCCAGCAGTTACGGACAGATCTACGAGCAGTACTTC; CDR3: CASSYGQIYEQYF
D: .; V: TRBV6-5; J: TRBJ2-3; size: .; DNA: TGTGCCAGCAGTTATGCGGTTCCTAGCACAGATACGCAGTATTTT; CDR3: CASSYAVPSTDTQYF
D: TRBD2; V: TRBV7-9; J: TRBJ2-1; size: .; DNA: TGTGCCAGCAGCGCCGGTGTTAGCGGGCTTTACAATGAGCAGTTCTTC; CDR3: CASSAGVSGLYNEQFF
D: .; V: TRBV3-1/TRBV3-2; J: TRBJ1-5; size: .; DNA: TGTGCCAGCAGCCAAGGACAGCGCGTATCGCCCCAGCATTTT; CDR3: CASSQGQRVSPQHF
D: TRBD1; V: TRBV3-1/TRBV3-2; J: TRBJ2-7; size: .; DNA: TGTGCCAGCAGCCCTATACCGGGACAGGGAGGTCTATACGAGCAGTACTTC; CDR3: CASSPIPGQGGLYEQYF
D: .; V: TRBV13; J: TRBJ2-3; size: few; DNA: TGTGCCAGCAGCTTAGGCCGAGGCACAGATACGCAGTATTTT; CDR3: CASSLGRGTDTQYF
D: .; V: TRBV15; J: TRBJ1-2; size: once; DNA: TGTGCCACCAGCAGAGCGGCCCGCGGAGGCTACACCTTC; CDR3: CATSRAARGGYTF
D: TRBD2; V: TRBV9; J: TRBJ2-1; size: .; DNA: TGTGCCAGCAGCTCGAGACTAGCGGGGGCCCTTACATCTTCCTACAATGAGCAGTTCTTC; CDR3: CASSSRLAGALTSSYNEQFF
D: .; V: TRBV7-2; J: TRBJ2-1; size: few; DNA: TGTGCCAGCAGCCAGGTCCGGGCAGGACAAGGGAATGAGCAGTTCTTC; CDR3: CASSQVRAGQGNEQFF
D: .; V: TRBV7-2; J: TRBJ2-1; size: .; DNA: TGTGCCAGCAGCTTATCACCACAGGGCTACAATGAGCAGTTCTTC; CDR3: CASSLSPQGYNEQFF
D: TRBD1; V: TRBV3-1/TRBV3-2; J: TRBJ2-5; size: .; DNA: TGTGCCAGCAGCCAAGGAAGGGGGCGCTGGGAGACCCAGTACTTC; CDR3: CASSQGRGRWETQYF
D: .; V: TRBV12-3/TRBV12-4; J: TRBJ1-2; size: .; DNA: TGTGCCAGCGGGATTGGGGGGTTCTATGGCTACACCTTC; CDR3: CASGIGGFYGYTF
D: TRBD1; V: TRBV5-8; J: TRBJ1-5; size: .; DNA: TGTGCCAGCAGCCGAAACAGGGGAGTCGACCAGCCCCAGCATTTT; CDR3: CASSRNRGVDQPQHF
D: TRBD1; V: TRBV29-1; J: TRBJ2-3; size: .; DNA: TGCAGCGTCCACAGGGGGAGCACAGATACGCAGTATTTT; CDR3: CSVHRGSTDTQYF
D: .; V: TRBV6-2/TRBV6-3; J: TRBJ1-1; size: .; DNA: TGTGCCAGCAGTTTGCTAGGGGTGGTGAGCACTGAAGCTTTCTTT; CDR3: CASSLLGVVSTEAFF
D: .; V: TRBV5-1; J: TRBJ1-4; size: few; DNA: TGCGCCAGCTGTGACAGGCCCAATGAAAAACTGTTTTTT; CDR3: CASCDRPNEKLFF
D: .; V: TRBV2; J: TRBJ2-3; size: .; DNA: TGTGCCAGCAGTGAAGGCGGTGGATATACGCAGTATTTT; CDR3: CASSEGGGYTQYF
D: TRBD1; V: TRBV9; J: TRBJ2-6; size: .; DNA: TGTGCCAGCAGCGGACAGGGGACTGGGGCCAACGTCCTGACTTTC; CDR3: CASSGQGTGANVLTF
D: TRBD1; V: TRBV3-1/TRBV3-2; J: TRBJ1-6; size: .; DNA: TGTGCCAGCAGCGGGGGACAGGCCCCCGCGGGTTCACCCCTCCACTTT; CDR3: CASSGGQAPAGSPLHF
D: .; V: TRBV6-2/TRBV6-3; J: TRBJ2-3; size: .; DNA: TGTGCCAGCAGTTACTCGAGGGGGTCGGACACAGATACGCAGTATTTT; CDR3: CASSYSRGSDTDTQYF